This T cell receptor (beta chain) emerged from a study of blood T cell repertoires in COVID-19. Study-level information: T cells, B-cell-depleted T cells, or PBMCs provided the cDNA or gDNA that served as material.

Per the original data handling: Estimation of nucleated cell counts was performed using reference gene primer amplification. Sequencing was performed with immunoSEQ multiplex PCR; in TCRdb, only in-frame clones are kept and a portion is missing. The V and J calls and clone size were taken over from that table, and D and trimming were inferred from the DNA. The sample has roughly 350,000 clones, more than 70% seen once. The J segment lost 4 bases and the V segment lost 3 bases, leaving 7 bases of the junction unmatched. Germline V gives CDR1 SGHDT, CDR2 YYEEEE. The CDR3 has 15 residues. V and J are TRBV5-6 and TRBJ1-1, with 9 nucleotides matching TRBD1. The source is a woman aged 70-85 years with COVID-19, enrolled during active disease. Sequenced: peripheral blood. DNA for the CDR3: TGTGCCAGCAGCTCCACAGGGGGCGCGGTCACTGAAGCTTTCTTT. Translated: CASSSTGGAVTEAFF. Together with reference TRBV5-6 and TRBJ1-1, the CDR3 gives the full variable domain: DAGVTQSPTHLIKTRGQQVTLRCSPKSGHDTVSWYQQALGQGPQFIFQYYEEEERQRGNFPDRFSGHQFPNYSSELNVNALLLGDSALYLCASSSTGGAVTEAFFGQGTRLTVV.